Following are 9 T cell receptor beta chains from one sample sequenced in a study of shared T cell receptors in the human thymus. Assay: immunoSEQ multiplex PCR; the TCRdb copy retains only in-frame clones and omits some. The data contain hundreds of thousands of clones, about 80% of them singletons. This same sample was also taken into another study, of human thymus T cells.

Sample: thymocytes. Receptors were obtained from a boy in the first two years of life with a congenital heart defect.

CDR3 region: CATSSRGINDPYEQYF. CDR3 coding DNA: TGTGCCACCAGCTCTCGGGGAATAAATGATCCATACGAGCAGTACTTC. V is TRBV15 and J is TRBJ2-7, with a tentative D call TRBD2 (5 bases). Germline V gene sequence: CDR1 LNHNV, CDR2 YYDKDF (reference sequence). Deletions cut 5 bases from V and 4 bases from J, with 21 bases between. The CDR3 extends over 16 amino acids.

The chain recombines TRBV7-6 with TRBJ2-1; 12 bases line up with TRBD1. This CDR3 region has 14 residues. Trimming at V came to 4 bases and at J to 9 bases, leaving 4 bases not matched to a gene. Per germline, CDR1 SGHVS and CDR2 FNYEAQ. CDR3 in amino acids: CASSSPGQGAEQFF. The DNA of the CDR3 is TGTGCCAGCAGCTCTCCGGGACAGGGGGCTGAGCAGTTCTTC.

This chain's CDR3 is CASSQLAGGPTDTQYF. In nucleotides, the CDR3 is TGTGCCAGCAGTCAACTAGCGGGAGGGCCTACAGATACGCAGTATTTT. The chain uses TRBV2 and TRBJ2-3; 13 bases agree with TRBD2. Germline V gene lookup returns CDR1 SNHLY and CDR2 FYNNEI. The CDR3 has 16 amino acids. Trimming removed 5 bases from V and 3 bases from J; junction bases left unmatched: 5. Using reference TRBV2 and TRBJ2-3 for the parts outside the CDR3, the full variable domain is EPEVTQTPSHQVTQMGQEVILRCVPISNHLYFYWYRQILGQKVEFLVSFYNNEISEKSEIFDDQFSVERPDGSNFTLKIRSTKLEDSAMYFCASSQLAGGPTDTQYFGPGTRLTVL.

The chain carries TRBV27 and TRBJ2-7, with 9 bases that match TRBD1. The germline V gene encodes CDR1 MNHEY and CDR2 SMNVEV (reference sequence). CDR3 length equals 18 residues. The trim removed 3 bases at V and 5 bases at J, leaving 17 bases unmatched. The CDR3 nucleotides read TGTGCCAGCAGTTTCCCGCCCCCACGGACAGGGGCCTTGGACGAGCAGTACTTC. Its protein product is CASSFPPPRTGALDEQYF.

The gene calls are TRBV2 and TRBJ2-1, with 13 bases lining up with TRBD2. Germline CDR1 is SNHLY and CDR2 is FYNNEI. J was trimmed by 8 bases and V by 4 bases; bases with no gene match: 11. This CDR3 contains 17 residues. The CDR3 reads CASSGTSGSDGLDEQFF. DNA for the CDR3: TGTGCCAGCAGTGGGACTAGCGGGAGCGACGGACTAGATGAGCAGTTCTTC. Filled out from reference TRBV2 and TRBJ2-1, the complete variable domain reads EPEVTQTPSHQVTQMGQEVILRCVPISNHLYFYWYRQILGQKVEFLVSFYNNEISEKSEIFDDQFSVERPDGSNFTLKIRSTKLEDSAMYFCASSGTSGSDGLDEQFFGPGTRLTVL.

The rearrangement uses TRBV4-2 and TRBJ2-1, with 10 bases matching TRBD2. V lost 2 bases to trimming and J lost 3 bases; unmatched junction nucleotides: 10. The CDR3 is made up of 18 amino acids. CDR1 LGHNA and CDR2 YNFKEQ come from the germline V gene. CDR3 coding DNA: TGTGCCAGCAGCCAAAGGGGCCTTACTAGCGGGGTCTACAATGAGCAGTTCTTC. Protein sequence: CASSQRGLTSGVYNEQFF.

This clone was seen more than once but under ten times. The J gene is TRBJ1-2, the V gene TRBV4-1, with a possible D match to TRBD1 (6 bases). Trimming cost V 0 bases and J 4 bases, with 24 bases left between them. The CDR3 sequence is 19 residues long. CDR1 is MGHRA and CDR2 is YSYEKL in the germline V gene. CDR3 in amino acids: CASSQEGGQGRARAYGYTF. CDR3 DNA: TGCGCCAGCAGCCAAGAGGGGGGGCAGGGAAGAGCGAGGGCCTATGGCTACACCTTC.

This clone was recorded once. The chain employs TRBV5-6 and TRBJ2-7; 7 bases are a match to TRBD1. The V and J ends lost 9 bases and 2 bases, in that order; junction bases with no gene match: 8. The CDR3 consists of 13 residues. Germline-derived CDR1 and CDR2 are SGHDT and YYEEEE. CDR3 in DNA: TGTGCCACCACAAGACAGGGACCCTACGAGCAGTACTTC. It yields the protein CATTRQGPYEQYF.

This sequence joins TRBV4-3 and TRBJ2-5, with TRBD2 matching 7 bases. This CDR3 has 17 residues. The V segment lost 1 base and the J segment 0 bases; nucleotides outside the gene matches: 8. Germline-derived CDR1 and CDR2 are LGHNA and YSLEER. The CDR3 loop reads CASSQVFPSGYQETQYF. The CDR3 DNA is TGCGCCAGCAGCCAAGTATTTCCTAGCGGTTACCAAGAGACCCAGTACTTC.